This TCR beta chain was captured by sequencing in a study of OX40 agonist ivuxolimab in advanced cancers. This clone has just one count. Libraries were prepared by immunoSEQ multiplex PCR; TCRdb keeps only in-frame clonotypes and omits some of them. The table shows tens of thousands of clones, with 88% occurring only once. Germline V gives CDR1 LNHDA, CDR2 SQIVND (reference sequence). This CDR3 comprises 15 residues. V lost 7 bases to trimming and J lost 3 bases; unmatched junction nucleotides: 5. This chain joins TRBV19 and TRBJ2-3; 12 bases line up with TRBD2. The receptor comes from an adult with an advanced solid tumor such as melanoma, head and neck, liver or kidney cancer. The starting material was CD4+ or CD8+ T cells sorted from blood, obtained in a trial of the OX40 agonist ivuxolimab. The CDR3 is CASTLLAGGTDTQYF. In DNA, the CDR3 is TGTGCCAGTACGCTACTAGCGGGGGGTACAGATACGCAGTATTTT.